The T cell receptor (beta chain) described here comes from a study of cytomegalovirus exposure and HLA in healthy donors. PCR primers comprised 60 Vbeta and 13 Jbeta primers. Libraries were prepared by immunoSEQ multiplex PCR; TCRdb keeps only in-frame clonotypes and omits some of them. The sample yields 120,000 to 150,000 clones, 60% to 80% seen once. With respect to this clone: No antigen is known for it.

Germline V CDR1 and CDR2: LNHNV, YYDKDF (reference sequence). V lost 1 base and J 2 bases, leaving 9 bases between the germline ends. CDR3 length equals 15 residues. Study findings and constraints: The study reported that TCR beta sequences accurately predicted HLA-A and HLA-B alleles in most subjects.

Material: PBMCs. This sequence was found in a male donor in good health and CMV-seronegative. The chain joins TRBV15 to TRBJ2-1; D is perhaps TRBD2 (6 bases). CDR3 loop: CATSRVGSPYNEQFF. DNA for the CDR3: TGTGCCACCAGCAGAGTCGGGAGCCCCTACAATGAGCAGTTCTTC.